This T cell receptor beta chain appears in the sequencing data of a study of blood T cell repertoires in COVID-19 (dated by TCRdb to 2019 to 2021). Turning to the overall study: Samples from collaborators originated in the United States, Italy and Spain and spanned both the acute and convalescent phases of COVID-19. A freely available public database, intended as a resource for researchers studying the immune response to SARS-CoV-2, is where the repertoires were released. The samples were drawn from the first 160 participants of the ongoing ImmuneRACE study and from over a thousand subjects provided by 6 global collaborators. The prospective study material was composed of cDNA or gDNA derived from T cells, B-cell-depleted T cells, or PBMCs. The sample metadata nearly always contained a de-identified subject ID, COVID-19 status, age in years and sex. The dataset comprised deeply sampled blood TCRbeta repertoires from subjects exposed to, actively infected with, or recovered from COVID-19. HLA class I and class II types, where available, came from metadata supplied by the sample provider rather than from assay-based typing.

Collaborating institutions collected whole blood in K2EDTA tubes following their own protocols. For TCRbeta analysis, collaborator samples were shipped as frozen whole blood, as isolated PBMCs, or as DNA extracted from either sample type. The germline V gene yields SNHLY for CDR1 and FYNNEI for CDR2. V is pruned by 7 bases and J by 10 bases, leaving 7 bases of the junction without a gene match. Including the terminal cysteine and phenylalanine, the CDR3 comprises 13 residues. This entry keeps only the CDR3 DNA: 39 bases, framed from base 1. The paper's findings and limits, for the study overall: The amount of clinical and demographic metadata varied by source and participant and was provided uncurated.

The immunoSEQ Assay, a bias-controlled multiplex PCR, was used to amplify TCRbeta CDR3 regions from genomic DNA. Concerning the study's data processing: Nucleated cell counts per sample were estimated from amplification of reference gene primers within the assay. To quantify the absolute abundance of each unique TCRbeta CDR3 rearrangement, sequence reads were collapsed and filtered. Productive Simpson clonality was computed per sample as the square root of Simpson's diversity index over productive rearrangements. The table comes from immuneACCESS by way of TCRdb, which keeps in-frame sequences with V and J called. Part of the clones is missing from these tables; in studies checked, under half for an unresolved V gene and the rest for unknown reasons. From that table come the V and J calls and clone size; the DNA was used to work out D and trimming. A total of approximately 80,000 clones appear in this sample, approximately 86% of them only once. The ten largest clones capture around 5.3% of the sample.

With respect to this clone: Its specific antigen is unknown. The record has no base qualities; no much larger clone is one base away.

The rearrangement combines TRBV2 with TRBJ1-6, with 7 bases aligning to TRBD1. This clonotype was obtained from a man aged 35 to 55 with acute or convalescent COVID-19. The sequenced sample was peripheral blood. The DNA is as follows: TGTGCCAGCACCCGACAGGGCTACTCACCCCTCCACTTT. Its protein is CASTRQGYSPLHF. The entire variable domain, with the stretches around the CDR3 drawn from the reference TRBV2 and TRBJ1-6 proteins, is EPEVTQTPSHQVTQMGQEVILRCVPISNHLYFYWYRQILGQKVEFLVSFYNNEISEKSEIFDDQFSVERPDGSNFTLKIRSTKLEDSAMYFCASTRQGYSPLHFGNGTRLTVT.